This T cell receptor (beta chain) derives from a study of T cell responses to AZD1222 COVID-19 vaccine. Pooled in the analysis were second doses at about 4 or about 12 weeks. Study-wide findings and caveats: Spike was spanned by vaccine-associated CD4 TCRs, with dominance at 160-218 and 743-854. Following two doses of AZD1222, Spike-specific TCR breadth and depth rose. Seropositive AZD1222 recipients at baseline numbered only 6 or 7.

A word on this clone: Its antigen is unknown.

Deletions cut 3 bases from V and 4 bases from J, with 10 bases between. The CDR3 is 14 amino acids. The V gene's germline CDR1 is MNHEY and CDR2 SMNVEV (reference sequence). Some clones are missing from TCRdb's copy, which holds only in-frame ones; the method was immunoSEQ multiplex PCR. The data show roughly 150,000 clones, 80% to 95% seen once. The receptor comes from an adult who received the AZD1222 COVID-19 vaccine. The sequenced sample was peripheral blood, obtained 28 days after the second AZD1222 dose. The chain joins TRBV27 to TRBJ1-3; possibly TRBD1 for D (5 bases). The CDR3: CASSFQGGGNTIYF. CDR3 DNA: TGTGCCAGCAGTTTCCAGGGAGGAGGAAACACCATATATTTT.